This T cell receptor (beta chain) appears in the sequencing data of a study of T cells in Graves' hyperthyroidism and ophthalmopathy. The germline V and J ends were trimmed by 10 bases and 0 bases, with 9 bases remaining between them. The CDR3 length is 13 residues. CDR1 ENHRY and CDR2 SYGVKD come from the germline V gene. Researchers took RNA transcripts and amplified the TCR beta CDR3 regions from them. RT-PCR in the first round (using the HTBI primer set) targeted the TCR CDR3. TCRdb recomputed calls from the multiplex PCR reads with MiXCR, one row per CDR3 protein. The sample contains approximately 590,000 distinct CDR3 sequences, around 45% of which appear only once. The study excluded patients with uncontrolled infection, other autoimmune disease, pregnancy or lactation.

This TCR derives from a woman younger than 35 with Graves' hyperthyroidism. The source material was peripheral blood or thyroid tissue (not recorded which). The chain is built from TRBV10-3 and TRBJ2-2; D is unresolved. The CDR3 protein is CASAPTNTGELFF. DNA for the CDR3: TGTGCCAGCGCACCTACGAACACCGGGGAGCTGTTTTTT.